These T cell receptor beta chains were read from a single sample in a study of blood T cell repertoires in COVID-19. Profiled with immunoSEQ multiplex PCR; TCRdb holds only in-frame clones, not every one. The sample has a few hundred thousand clones; roughly 88% are singletons. Specimen: peripheral blood. The origin of the receptors is a woman aged 50 to 65 with COVID-19, enrolled during active disease. The CDR3 runs from the conserved cysteine through the conserved F or W. The D gene is left open where the match is weak. Clone size is not always given. Where it is, it says once, few, many or a class for expanded clones.

j_gene: TRBJ2-3
d_gene: -
v_gene: TRBV9
abundance: -
len: 16
CDR3nt: TGTGCCAGCAGCGCTGGGGGTTCGGGGGGCACAGATACGCAGTATTTT
CDR3aa: CASSAGGSGGTDTQYF

j_gene: TRBJ1-1
d_gene: -
v_gene: TRBV27
abundance: -
len: 13
CDR3nt: TGTGCCAGCAGTATAGACTTGGGCACTGAAGCTTTCTTT
CDR3aa: CASSIDLGTEAFF

j_gene: TRBJ1-1
d_gene: -
v_gene: TRBV27
abundance: -
len: 13
CDR3nt: TGTGCCAGCAGGGGTAGAGGTCACCCTGAAGCTTTCTTT
CDR3aa: CASRGRGHPEAFF

j_gene: TRBJ1-2
d_gene: TRBD1
v_gene: TRBV6-5
abundance: -
len: 15
CDR3nt: TGTGCCAGCAGTTACTCCCGGACAGGGACGGTTGGCTACACCTTC
CDR3aa: CASSYSRTGTVGYTF

j_gene: TRBJ1-2
d_gene: -
v_gene: TRBV13
abundance: -
len: 16
CDR3nt: TGTGCCAGCAGCTTAGGCCGCGGGACGGCTAACTATGGCTACACCTTC
CDR3aa: CASSLGRGTANYGYTF

j_gene: TRBJ1-6
d_gene: TRBD1
v_gene: TRBV5-6
abundance: -
len: 15
CDR3nt: TGTGCCAGCAGCATCGGGACAGGGTATAATTCACCCCTCCACTTT
CDR3aa: CASSIGTGYNSPLHF

j_gene: TRBJ2-2
d_gene: -
v_gene: TRBV29-1
abundance: -
len: 13
CDR3nt: TGCAGCGTCCGACAGGTGAACACCGGGGAGCTGTTTTTT
CDR3aa: CSVRQVNTGELFF

j_gene: TRBJ2-2
d_gene: TRBD1
v_gene: TRBV19
abundance: -
len: 15
CDR3nt: TGTGCCAGTAGTATCGGGGACAGGGCCACCGGGGAGCTGTTTTTT
CDR3aa: CASSIGDRATGELFF

j_gene: TRBJ2-5
d_gene: TRBD2
v_gene: TRBV9
abundance: -
len: 13
CDR3nt: TGTGCCAGCAGCACCCGACTAGCGGAGACCCAGTACTTC
CDR3aa: CASSTRLAETQYF

j_gene: TRBJ1-4
d_gene: TRBD1
v_gene: TRBV7-3
abundance: -
len: 14
CDR3nt: TGTGCCAGCAGCTCGGGACAGGGGAATGAAAAACTGTTTTTT
CDR3aa: CASSSGQGNEKLFF

j_gene: TRBJ1-5
d_gene: -
v_gene: TRBV30
abundance: once
len: 14
CDR3nt: TGTGCCTGGAGTCTTTCGACAGAGCTGCAGCCCCAGCATTTT
CDR3aa: CAWSLSTELQPQHF

j_gene: TRBJ2-4
d_gene: -
v_gene: TRBV4-1
abundance: few
len: 18
CDR3nt: TGCGCCAGCAGCCAAGATAATTCGGCAGGGCAAGCCAAAAACATTCAGTACTTC
CDR3aa: CASSQDNSAGQAKNIQYF

j_gene: TRBJ2-7
d_gene: TRBD2
v_gene: TRBV24-1
abundance: once
len: 16
CDR3nt: TGTGCCACCAGTGATCCCGGGACTAGCGGGGGGGTCGAGCAGTACTTC
CDR3aa: CATSDPGTSGGVEQYF

j_gene: TRBJ1-2
d_gene: -
v_gene: TRBV16
abundance: -
len: 16
CDR3nt: TGTGCCAGCAGCCAATCGGGGGGGATTTGGGGCTATGGCTACACCTTC
CDR3aa: CASSQSGGIWGYGYTF

j_gene: TRBJ2-3
d_gene: -
v_gene: TRBV6-2/TRBV6-3
abundance: -
len: 15
CDR3nt: TGTGCCAGCAGTTACTTGGGACTTGGCACAGATACGCAGTATTTT
CDR3aa: CASSYLGLGTDTQYF

j_gene: TRBJ1-4
d_gene: TRBD1
v_gene: TRBV18
abundance: -
len: 17
CDR3nt: TGTGCCAGCTCAACGGGACAGTCCAGGGGAACTAATGAAAAACTGTTTTTT
CDR3aa: CASSTGQSRGTNEKLFF

j_gene: TRBJ2-7
d_gene: -
v_gene: TRBV6-6
abundance: -
len: 15
CDR3nt: TGTGCCAGCAGTTATCCCCGAGGGGGGGCCTACGAGCAGTACTTC
CDR3aa: CASSYPRGGAYEQYF

j_gene: TRBJ1-6
d_gene: TRBD1
v_gene: TRBV19
abundance: -
len: 14
CDR3nt: TGTGCCAGTAGACCCGGGACAGGGGATTCACCCCTCCACTTT
CDR3aa: CASRPGTGDSPLHF

j_gene: TRBJ1-5
d_gene: -
v_gene: TRBV2
abundance: -
len: 16
CDR3nt: TGTGCCAGCAGTGAACCTGAGGGCCTGGGAGAACAGCCCCAGCATTTT
CDR3aa: CASSEPEGLGEQPQHF

j_gene: TRBJ2-1
d_gene: TRBD2
v_gene: TRBV6-1
abundance: -
len: 17
CDR3nt: TGTGCCAGCAGTGGACCTAGCGGGGGGTCCCCCTACAATGAGCAGTTCTTC
CDR3aa: CASSGPSGGSPYNEQFF

j_gene: TRBJ2-3
d_gene: TRBD2
v_gene: TRBV6-5
abundance: -
len: 14
CDR3nt: TGTGCCAGCGGTCGGACTAGCGGGGTAGATACGCAGTATTTT
CDR3aa: CASGRTSGVDTQYF

j_gene: TRBJ2-1
d_gene: -
v_gene: TRBV4-2
abundance: -
len: 15
CDR3nt: TGTGCCAGCAGCCTAGTCCCCGGGACAAACAATGAGCAGTTCTTC
CDR3aa: CASSLVPGTNNEQFF

j_gene: TRBJ1-5
d_gene: -
v_gene: TRBV27
abundance: -
len: 12
CDR3nt: TGTGCCAGCAGTTCCCTCAATCAGCCCCAGCATTTT
CDR3aa: CASSSLNQPQHF

j_gene: TRBJ1-2
d_gene: TRBD1
v_gene: TRBV2
abundance: -
len: 14
CDR3nt: TGTGCCAGCACGGTTCGAGGGGGCGCCTATGGCTACACCTTC
CDR3aa: CASTVRGGAYGYTF

j_gene: TRBJ1-1
d_gene: -
v_gene: TRBV29-1
abundance: once
len: 10
CDR3nt: TGCAGCGTTCAGACTACTGAAGCTTTCTTT
CDR3aa: CSVQTTEAFF

j_gene: TRBJ2-3
d_gene: -
v_gene: TRBV9
abundance: -
len: 14
CDR3nt: TGTGCCAGCAGCGTAGGACGGGGTACAGATACGCAGTATTTT
CDR3aa: CASSVGRGTDTQYF

j_gene: TRBJ2-1
d_gene: TRBD2
v_gene: TRBV6-5
abundance: -
len: 14
CDR3nt: TGTGCCAGCAGCTTAGCGGGGTACTACAATGAGCAGTTCTTC
CDR3aa: CASSLAGYYNEQFF

j_gene: TRBJ2-2
d_gene: -
v_gene: TRBV19
abundance: -
len: 14
CDR3nt: TGTGCCAGTCGAACCGGGATAGGTACCGGGGAGCTGTTTTTT
CDR3aa: CASRTGIGTGELFF

j_gene: TRBJ1-4
d_gene: TRBD1
v_gene: TRBV30
abundance: -
len: 13
CDR3nt: TGTGCCTGGACACAGGGGGCTGATGAAAAACTGTTTTTT
CDR3aa: CAWTQGADEKLFF

j_gene: TRBJ2-3
d_gene: TRBD1
v_gene: TRBV30
abundance: -
len: 13
CDR3nt: TGTGCCGGGAAGACAGGGGAGGCAGATACGCAGTATTTT
CDR3aa: CAGKTGEADTQYF

j_gene: TRBJ1-3
d_gene: -
v_gene: TRBV9
abundance: -
len: 16
CDR3nt: TGTGCCAGCAGCGTTGATGGGAGGGGATTTGGAAACACCATATATTTT
CDR3aa: CASSVDGRGFGNTIYF

j_gene: TRBJ1-1
d_gene: TRBD1
v_gene: TRBV2
abundance: -
len: 15
CDR3nt: TGTGCCAGCAGCCAGGCCGGACAGGGAGGCACTGAAGCTTTCTTT
CDR3aa: CASSQAGQGGTEAFF

j_gene: TRBJ1-2
d_gene: -
v_gene: TRBV2
abundance: -
len: 11
CDR3nt: TGTGCCAGTCAGGGGAACTATGGCTACACCTTC
CDR3aa: CASQGNYGYTF

j_gene: TRBJ2-3
d_gene: TRBD2
v_gene: TRBV30
abundance: -
len: 16
CDR3nt: TGTGCCTGGAGCTTAGAGGGACTAGCCGTCACAGATACGCAGTATTTT
CDR3aa: CAWSLEGLAVTDTQYF

j_gene: TRBJ1-4
d_gene: -
v_gene: TRBV5-1
abundance: -
len: 14
CDR3nt: TGCGCCAGTAGAAGGACATCCGGAAATGAAAAACTGTTTTTT
CDR3aa: CASRRTSGNEKLFF

j_gene: TRBJ2-1
d_gene: TRBD1
v_gene: TRBV30
abundance: -
len: 16
CDR3nt: TGTGCCTGGAGTGTCGGCCTACTCCGACAGGGGTATGAGCAGTTCTTC
CDR3aa: CAWSVGLLRQGYEQFF

j_gene: TRBJ1-2
d_gene: TRBD1
v_gene: TRBV2
abundance: -
len: 14
CDR3nt: TGTGCCAGCAGTCTGCGGACAGGGCTGGATGGCTACACCTTC
CDR3aa: CASSLRTGLDGYTF

j_gene: TRBJ2-3
d_gene: -
v_gene: TRBV11-1
abundance: -
len: 16
CDR3nt: TGTGCCAGCAGTTCAAAGCCAAGAGGAGTCACAGATACGCAGTATTTT
CDR3aa: CASSSKPRGVTDTQYF

j_gene: TRBJ1-1
d_gene: TRBD1
v_gene: TRBV6-5
abundance: -
len: 14
CDR3nt: TGTGCCAGCAGTATACAGGGGGCTGGGACTGAAGCTTTCTTT
CDR3aa: CASSIQGAGTEAFF

j_gene: TRBJ1-2
d_gene: -
v_gene: TRBV5-1
abundance: -
len: 15
CDR3nt: TGCGCCAGCAGCTTGGCCGGGGACACTTTCTATGGCTACACCTTC
CDR3aa: CASSLAGDTFYGYTF

j_gene: TRBJ2-7
d_gene: -
v_gene: TRBV5-6
abundance: -
len: 14
CDR3nt: TGTGCCAGCAGCTTCTCTACTAGCTCCTACGAGCAGTACTTC
CDR3aa: CASSFSTSSYEQYF

j_gene: TRBJ1-1
d_gene: TRBD1
v_gene: TRBV19
abundance: -
len: 12
CDR3nt: TGTGCCGCATATCAGGGGGCAGGTGAAGCTTTCTTT
CDR3aa: CAAYQGAGEAFF

j_gene: TRBJ2-1
d_gene: TRBD1
v_gene: TRBV30
abundance: -
len: 16
CDR3nt: TGTGCCTGGAGTGTCAAGGGGGCTAGCTCCTACAATGAGCAGTTCTTC
CDR3aa: CAWSVKGASSYNEQFF

j_gene: TRBJ2-2
d_gene: -
v_gene: TRBV7-9
abundance: once
len: 16
CDR3nt: TGTGCCAACCCGGGGGGCGGCTCCTCGAACACCGGGGAGCTGTTTTTT
CDR3aa: CANPGGGSSNTGELFF

j_gene: TRBJ2-1
d_gene: TRBD2
v_gene: TRBV10-3
abundance: -
len: 18
CDR3nt: TGTGCCATCAGTGAGCGGCTAGCGGGGGTACCAGCGTGGGGTGAGCAGTTCTTC
CDR3aa: CAISERLAGVPAWGEQFF

j_gene: TRBJ2-3
d_gene: -
v_gene: TRBV4-1
abundance: -
len: 16
CDR3nt: TGCGCCAGCAGCCCTCGGGGTGCCTCTAGCACAGATACGCAGTATTTT
CDR3aa: CASSPRGASSTDTQYF

j_gene: TRBJ2-6
d_gene: TRBD1
v_gene: TRBV2
abundance: -
len: 16
CDR3nt: TGTGCCAGCACCAGGACAGGCCTTTCTGGGGCCAACGTCCTGACTTTC
CDR3aa: CASTRTGLSGANVLTF